The 25 T cell receptor beta chains reported below all come from one sample, sequenced in a study of blood T cell repertoires in COVID-19. TCRdb's copy holds only in-frame clones and misses some; the assay was immunoSEQ multiplex PCR. The table lists tens of thousands of clones, approximately 85% of them singletons. Input material: peripheral blood. The receptors derive from a human donor in a cohort sampled during active COVID-19.

The J gene is TRBJ2-7, the V gene TRBV21-1; the table assigns TRBD1, which was not confirmed against the DNA. TRBV21-1 is tagged as a pseudogene. This CDR3 region has 17 residues. CDR3 DNA sequence: TGTGCCAGCAGCATCACCAAGATGGCAGGGAAGTACTACGAGCAGTACTTC. The encoded protein is CASSITKMAGKYYEQYF.

This clone has only a few counts. Here the CDR3 DNA reads TGTGCCAGCAGCCCGCGACAGGGGGAGGAGACTGAAGCTTTCTTT. It specifies CASSPRQGEETEAFF. The chain carries TRBV9 and TRBJ1-1, with 9 bases fitting TRBD1. V was pared by 4 bases and J by 5 bases, with 9 bases of the junction left unmatched. The CDR3 loop spans 15 amino acids. CDR1 is SGDLS and CDR2 is YYNGEE in the germline V gene.

The chain has TRBV3-1 (or the pseudogene TRBV3-2) and TRBJ2-7, with 15 bases aligning to TRBD2. Germline V gene sequence: CDR1 LGHDT, CDR2 YNNKEL (reference sequence). Losses at the gene ends were 7 bases for V and 3 bases for J; bases not matched to a gene: 13. The CDR3 sequence is 18 residues long. The CDR3 nucleotides are TGTGCCAGCATCCTAGCCGGACTAGCGGGAGGGTTACTCTACGAGCAGTACTTC. Translating gives CASILAGLAGGLLYEQYF.

The CDR3 spells CASRTGYNEQFF. CDR3 bases: TGTGCCAGTAGAACAGGGTACAATGAGCAGTTCTTC. The V and J genes are TRBV19 and TRBJ2-1; tentative D call: TRBD1 (6 bases). The CDR3 has 12 residues. Germline CDR1 LNHDA, CDR2 SQIVND (reference sequence). V was trimmed by 6 bases and J by 4 bases, leaving 7 bases between them.

The V and J genes are TRBV4-3 and TRBJ1-1; D is unresolved. Trimming cost V 0 bases and J 1 base, with 6 bases left between them. This CDR3 spans 14 amino acids. In germline, CDR1 is LGHNA, CDR2 YSLEER. This chain's CDR3 is CASSQDLTNTEAFF. DNA for the CDR3: TGCGCCAGCAGCCAAGATCTAACGAACACTGAAGCTTTCTTT.

The chain carries TRBV7-9 and TRBJ2-7; unclear D gene. Germline values: CDR1 SEHNR, CDR2 FQNEAQ (reference sequence). This CDR3 is built from 13 residues. V was shortened by 7 bases and J by 3 bases, with 13 bases between the two germline ends. Here the CDR3 reads CASIPDYSYEQYF. CDR3 bases: TGTGCCAGCATTCCCGATTACAGCTACGAGCAGTACTTC.

This clone was recorded a few times. J is TRBJ2-7 and V is TRBV6-6, with D possibly matching TRBD2 (6 bases). The CDR3 is 11 residues long. With 7 bases removed from V and 7 bases from J, the gap between germline ends came to 11 bases. CDR1 and CDR2 (germline): MNHNY, SVGAGI (reference sequence). CDR3 in DNA: TGTGCCAGCACCCACGCGGGGGAGCAGTACTTC. Its protein product is CASTHAGEQYF.

The chain uses TRBV24-1 and TRBJ2-3; a weak D match, TRBD1 (6 bases). Germline CDR1 is KGHDR and CDR2 is SFDVKD. Between the trimmed V and J ends, which lost 9 bases and 9 bases, there was a span of 15 bases. CDR3 size: 12 residues. Here the CDR3 DNA reads TGTGCCACCTCACAGGGACGAGAAACGCAGTATTTT. Encoded protein: CATSQGRETQYF.

J is TRBJ2-3 and V is TRBV4-2; TRBD2 matches at 10 bases. There are 19 residues in the CDR3. Unmatched junction bases numbered 11, after V lost 0 bases and J lost 2 bases. Looked up from germline, CDR1 is LGHNA and CDR2 is YNFKEQ. DNA for the CDR3: TGTGCCAGCAGCCAAGATTTGCTAGCGGGGGCCCGATTCACAGATACGCAGTATTTT. Translating it yields CASSQDLLAGARFTDTQYF.

This clone appeared a single time. The V call is TRBV11-2, the J call TRBJ1-3, with unresolved D. Deletions cut 1 base from V and 8 bases from J, with 15 bases between. Germline V gives CDR1 SGHAT, CDR2 FQNNGV. The CDR3 length is 15 residues. This CDR3 is CASSLGVAQGYTIYF. For the CDR3, the DNA is TGTGCCAGCAGCTTAGGAGTAGCCCAAGGATACACCATATATTTT.

The chain links TRBV6-4 to TRBJ1-2, with D possibly matching TRBD1 (6 bases). Trimming removed 3 bases at V and 4 bases at J, with 15 bases between. The germline V gene has CDR1 MRHNA and CDR2 SNTAGT. The CDR3 is 15 amino acids. The CDR3 sequence is CASSENGRGGYGYTF. The CDR3 DNA sequence: TGTGCCAGCAGTGAAAATGGCAGGGGTGGCTATGGCTACACCTTC.

The chain has TRBV19 and TRBJ1-5; 7 bases align to TRBD1. Germline V gene data show CDR1 as LNHDA and CDR2 as SQIVND (reference sequence). Germline trimming cut 9 bases from V and 3 bases from J; bases unmatched to any gene: 8. The CDR3 totals 14 residues. CDR3 DNA: TGTGCCAGCAGATCCGGACAGGACAATCAGCCCCAGCATTTT. Amino acid sequence: CASRSGQDNQPQHF.

This clone was seen only once. The chain recombines TRBV13 with TRBJ1-5; TRBD1 is a possible D gene (6 bases). The germline CDR1 and CDR2 sequences are PRHDT and FYEKMQ (reference sequence). V lost 5 bases and J 3 bases, leaving 8 bases between the germline ends. The CDR3 runs 13 residues. The CDR3 is CASSPGANQPQHF. Here the CDR3 DNA reads TGTGCCAGCAGCCCAGGGGCCAATCAGCCCCAGCATTTT.

The V gene is TRBV9, the J gene TRBJ1-6; possible D gene TRBD1, 5 bases. V was shortened by 2 bases and J by 10 bases, with 19 bases between the two germline ends. Germline V gene lookup returns CDR1 SGDLS and CDR2 YYNGEE. This CDR3 region has 16 residues. CDR3 region: CASSVGLGGVESPLHF. The DNA for the CDR3 is TGTGCCAGCAGCGTTGGACTAGGAGGGGTCGAATCACCCCTCCACTTT.

The chain uses TRBV19 and TRBJ2-7; TRBD2 matches at 7 bases. Germline lookup yields CDR1 LNHDA and CDR2 SQIVND (reference sequence). The CDR3 has 14 amino acids. V was clipped by 7 bases and J by 3 bases; unmatched bases: 9. CDR3: CASTPAGTVYEQYF. CDR3 DNA: TGTGCCAGTACCCCAGCGGGAACGGTCTACGAGCAGTACTTC.

This chain uses TRBV9 with TRBJ2-3; 7 nucleotides agree with TRBD2. The CDR3 covers 16 residues. Germline-derived CDR1 and CDR2 are SGDLS and YYNGEE. V lost 0 bases and J lost 1; bases outside the gene matches: 5. The CDR3 bases are TGTGCCAGCAGCGTAGAGGGTCGGGAGGGCACAGATACGCAGTATTTT. Its protein is CASSVEGREGTDTQYF.

This rearrangement joins TRBV7-3 to TRBJ2-1, with TRBD1 matching over 9 bases. V lost 5 bases and J lost 7; bases outside the gene matches: 9. CDR1 and CDR2 (germline): SGHTA, FQGTGA. This CDR3 has 15 residues. The CDR3 region has the DNA TGTGCCAGCAGCAGAACAGGGGGCGTGTTTAATGAGCAGTTCTTC. Encoded protein: CASSRTGGVFNEQFF.

The CDR3 sequence is CSVARQDNQPQHF. The CDR3 region has the DNA TGCAGCGTCGCAAGACAGGACAATCAGCCCCAGCATTTT. V is TRBV29-1 and J is TRBJ1-5; tentative D call: TRBD1 (6 bases). The CDR3 totals 13 residues. Germline V gene sequence: CDR1 SQVTM, CDR2 ANQGSEA. V lost 6 bases, J lost 3 bases, and 12 bases lay in between.

This clone was detected only once. This rearrangement joins TRBV29-1 to TRBJ1-2; D possibly corresponds to TRBD1 (5 bases). Trimming took off 4 bases at V and 6 bases at J, with 15 bases between the two ends. CDR3 length: 13 amino acids. Germline V lookup: CDR1 SQVTM, CDR2 ANQGSEA. The CDR3 spells CSVATGQGDGYTF. CDR3 nucleotide sequence: TGCAGCGTTGCGACCGGCCAGGGTGATGGCTACACCTTC.

This clone was counted between two and nine times. The chain employs TRBV18 and TRBJ2-7; 10 bases agree with TRBD1. Trimming took 7 bases from V and 4 from J; bases not matched to a gene: 7. The germline V gene has CDR1 KGHSH and CDR2 LQKENI. The CDR3 loop spans 14 amino acids. The CDR3 nucleotides are TGTGCCAGCTGTCCCGGACAGGGGGGATACGAGCAGTACTTC. Its protein is CASCPGQGGYEQYF.

V gene TRBV24-1 combines with J gene TRBJ2-7, with 7 bases identical to TRBD1. There are 13 residues in the CDR3. J was trimmed by 12 bases and V by 4 bases; bases with no gene match: 11. The germline CDR1 and CDR2 sequences are KGHDR and SFDVKD. CDR3 sequence (DNA): TGTGCCACCAGTGAGGTGTCAGGGGGAGTGCGGTACTTC. This gives the protein CATSEVSGGVRYF.

A single count supports this clone. This rearrangement joins TRBV12-3 or TRBV12-4 to TRBJ1-2; D might be TRBD1 (6 bases). This CDR3 is 12 amino acids long. Trimming took off 5 bases at V and 5 bases at J, with 9 bases between the two ends. The CDR3 DNA reads as TGTGCCAGCAGTAAGGACAGATATGGCTACACCTTC. This sequence encodes CASSKDRYGYTF.

The CDR3: CASSRGGTSGNEQYF. CDR3 bases: TGTGCCAGCAGCCGGGGTGGGACTAGCGGGAACGAGCAGTACTTC. The V and J genes are TRBV11-3 and TRBJ2-7; 13 bases fit TRBD2. The CDR3 extends over 15 amino acids. J gave up 5 bases and V 5 bases, and 6 bases lay outside the gene matches. Germline values: CDR1 SGHNT, CDR2 YENEEA.

The sample holds a few counts of this clone. V gene TRBV30 combines with J gene TRBJ1-5; 7 bases align to TRBD1. The CDR3 is made up of 13 amino acids. CDR1 is GTSNPN and CDR2 is SVGIG in the germline V gene (reference sequence). Losses at the gene ends were 5 bases for V and 6 bases for J; bases not matched to a gene: 7. CDR3 DNA sequence: TGTGCCTGGGAAGGGGGCGCCGGTCAGCCCCAGCATTTT. This translates into CAWEGGAGQPQHF. Looking up the rest from reference TRBV30 and TRBJ1-5 gives the full variable domain: SQTIHQWPATLVQPVGSPLSLECTVEGTSNPNLYWYRQAAGRGLQLLFYSVGIGQISSEVPQNLSASRPQDRQFILSSKKLLLSDSGFYLCAWEGGAGQPQHFGDGTRLSIL.

This chain joins TRBV7-2 and TRBJ1-1, with a tentative D call TRBD1 (6 bases). Germline V gene lookup returns CDR1 SGHTA and CDR2 FQGNSA. Trimming removed 6 bases from V and 0 bases from J, with 11 bases in between. This CDR3 contains 14 residues. CDR3 bases: TGTGCCAGCAGGCCAAGGGGGATGAACACTGAAGCTTTCTTT. The encoded protein is CASRPRGMNTEAFF.